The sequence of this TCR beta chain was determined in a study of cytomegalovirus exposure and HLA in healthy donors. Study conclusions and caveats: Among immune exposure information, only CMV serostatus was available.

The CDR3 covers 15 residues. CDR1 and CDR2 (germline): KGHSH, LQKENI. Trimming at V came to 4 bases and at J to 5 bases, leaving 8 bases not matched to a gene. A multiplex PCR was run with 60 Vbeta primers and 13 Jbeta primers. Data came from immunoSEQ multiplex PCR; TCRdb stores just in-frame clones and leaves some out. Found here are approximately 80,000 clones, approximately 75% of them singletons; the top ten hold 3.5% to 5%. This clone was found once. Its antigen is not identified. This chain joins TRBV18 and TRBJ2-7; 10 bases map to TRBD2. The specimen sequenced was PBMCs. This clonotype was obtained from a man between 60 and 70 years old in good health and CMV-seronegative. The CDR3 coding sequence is TGTGCCAGCTCACTCTCAGCGGGGGGGCTCAACGAGCAGTACTTC. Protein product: CASSLSAGGLNEQYF.